A selection of T cell receptor beta chains follows, all from one sample in a study of shared clonotypes between healthy human individuals. Clones were sequenced by immunoSEQ multiplex PCR, and TCRdb holds only the in-frame ones, with some missing. The sample gives some 1,100,000 clones, approximately 78% of which show up once; around 0.47% is in the top ten. The sequencing input was memory CD4+ T cells from PBMCs. The receptor source for this set is a man between 18 and 35 years old in good health. Some clones in this sample may be carry-over from other donors' samples. Both conserved end residues are part of each CDR3. A D gene is named only where the DNA matches it firmly. Clone size is shown for a subset of rows, as once, few, many or a class of expanded clone.

V gene	D gene	J gene	clone size	CDR3 DNA	CDR3 protein
TRBV7-2	-	TRBJ1-1	-	TGTGCCAGCAGCTTAGATCGTTCCCCCCGGGGCACTGAAGCTTTCTTT	CASSLDRSPRGTEAFF
TRBV7-9	TRBD1	TRBJ1-1	-	TGTGCCAGCAGCTCCTCCGGGACAGGGCCAACTGAAGCTTTCTTT	CASSSSGTGPTEAFF
TRBV7-9	-	TRBJ1-2	-	TGTGCCAGCAGCCCCAGCCTGGGGGATGCCTATGGCTACACCTTC	CASSPSLGDAYGYTF
TRBV9	TRBD1	TRBJ2-5	few	TGTGCCAGCAGCGCGAGGGACAGGGAGGTGGAGACCCAGTACTTC	CASSARDREVETQYF
TRBV15	-	TRBJ1-2	few	TGTGCCACCAGCAGACTAGGGGAGAGCTCAGGCTACACCTTC	CATSRLGESSGYTF
TRBV5-6	-	TRBJ1-2	once	TGTGCCAGCAGCTTAGCGCCGAGGGATGGCTACACCTTC	CASSLAPRDGYTF
TRBV2	-	TRBJ2-7	-	TGTGCCAGCAACGGGTTCCTCAGTGGAAGCTCCTACGAGCAGTACTTC	CASNGFLSGSSYEQYF
TRBV4-3	-	TRBJ1-2	-	TGCGCCAGCAGCCGGGGGGTTGGCTACACCTTC	CASSRGVGYTF
TRBV5-6	-	TRBJ1-1	-	TGTGCCAGCAGCGGCTTGGAGGGGCCTGAAGCTTTCTTT	CASSGLEGPEAFF
TRBV29-1	TRBD2	TRBJ2-3	-	TGCAGCGTGGGGACTAGCGGGGCCCGGGATACGCAGTATTTT	CSVGTSGARDTQYF
TRBV28	TRBD1	TRBJ1-1	few	TGTGCCAGCAGTTTAGGACAGGGTCGTTTCTTT	CASSLGQGRFF
TRBV5-4	-	TRBJ2-4	-	TGTGCCAGCAGCTTGGGCAGTGGCGAAGCCAAAAACATTCAGTACTTC	CASSLGSGEAKNIQYF
TRBV5-1	TRBD2	TRBJ2-3	-	TGCGCCAGCAGGTCCGCGGGAGTTACCACAGATACGCAGTATTTT	CASRSAGVTTDTQYF
TRBV6-1	-	TRBJ2-5	-	TGTGCCAGCATCCCCTACAGAAACCAAGAGACCCAGTACTTC	CASIPYRNQETQYF
TRBV28	-	TRBJ2-2	-	TGTGCCAGCAGTTTATATGGTCTAGGCAGGGATTCCGGGGAGCTGTTTTTT	CASSLYGLGRDSGELFF
TRBV7-8	-	TRBJ1-4	-	TGTGCCAGCACCCCGGGGAGGGCGCAAGCCGGAAAACTGTTTTTT	CASTPGRAQAGKLFF
TRBV5-1	TRBD2	TRBJ2-2	-	TGCGCCAGCAGCCCCCGCGGGACTAGCGGGAAGGGGGCCCCCGGGGAGCTGTTTTTT	CASSPRGTSGKGAPGELFF
TRBV5-1	-	TRBJ2-1	-	TGCGCCAGCAGCTTGGGATTACAGGTCGGTGAGCAGTTCTTC	CASSLGLQVGEQFF
TRBV2	TRBD1	TRBJ1-4	few	TGTGCCAGCAGCTGGACAGGGAATAATGAAAAACTGTTTTTT	CASSWTGNNEKLFF
TRBV4-1	TRBD2	TRBJ2-7	-	TGCGCCAGCAGCCAAGATTACCTAGCGGGAGGAATAATCTACGAGCAGTACTTC	CASSQDYLAGGIIYEQYF
TRBV28	-	TRBJ2-7	-	TGTGCCAGCAGTTTCCGCACCGGCTCCTACGAGCAGTACTTC	CASSFRTGSYEQYF
TRBV21-1	-	TRBJ2-2	-	TGTGCCAGCAGCAAAGTAGGGCTAGCGGGGAGCGGGACCGGGGAGCTGTTTTTT	CASSKVGLAGSGTGELFF
TRBV7-8	-	TRBJ2-3	-	TGTGCCAGCAGCTTCGTGGCGGGACTCGCAGATACGCAGTATTTT	CASSFVAGLADTQYF
TRBV5-1	-	TRBJ2-1	-	TGCGCCAGCAGGGTCTCGCAGTTCTTC	CASRVSQFF
TRBV5-1	TRBD2	TRBJ2-1	-	TGCGCCAGCAGCTCGGGACTAGCGGGAGCGTTCAATGAGCAGTTCTTC	CASSSGLAGAFNEQFF
TRBV6-6	-	TRBJ1-2	-	TGTGCCAGCAGTACAGACAGAGAGGGTGAGGGCTACACCTTC	CASSTDREGEGYTF
TRBV29-1	TRBD2	TRBJ2-3	-	TGCAGCGTTTCAAAGACTAGCTCAAGCACAGATACGCAGTATTTT	CSVSKTSSSTDTQYF
TRBV6-6	-	TRBJ2-7	once	TGTGCCAGCAGTTACGGGGTCGGTTCCTACGAGCAGTACTTC	CASSYGVGSYEQYF
TRBV2	-	TRBJ2-7	-	TGTGCCAGCAGTGCTAGGGTTTTGCAAGACGAGCAGTACTTC	CASSARVLQDEQYF
TRBV28	-	TRBJ2-6	-	TGTGCCAGCAGTCTGTCTGGGGCCAACGTCCTGACTTTC	CASSLSGANVLTF
TRBV19	-	TRBJ1-1	-	TGTGCCAGTAGTAGCCCTACAGGGTTTTTCACTGAAGCTTTCTTT	CASSSPTGFFTEAFF
TRBV7-9	TRBD2	TRBJ2-5	-	TGTGCCAGCAGCCCCGGCGGGGGTCTTGGGGTGGAGACCCAGTACTTC	CASSPGGGLGVETQYF
TRBV5-1	-	TRBJ1-2	-	TGCGCCAGCAGCTTGGAGCCCTACTATGGCTACACCTTC	CASSLEPYYGYTF
TRBV5-1	-	TRBJ2-1	-	TGCGCCAGCAGCTTGGAAACAGCCTACAATGAGCAGTTCTTC	CASSLETAYNEQFF
TRBV28	-	TRBJ2-5	-	TGTGCCAGCAGGGGACGGAGAGAGACCCAGTACTTC	CASRGRRETQYF
TRBV19	TRBD1	TRBJ2-1	-	TGTGCCAGTAACGGGGACAGGGATTACAATGAGCAGTTCTTC	CASNGDRDYNEQFF
TRBV7-3	-	TRBJ2-1	-	TGTGCCAGCAGCTCGGAGAGCTCCTACAATGAGCAGTTCTTC	CASSSESSYNEQFF
TRBV28	-	TRBJ2-7	-	TGTGCCAGCAGTTTAGAGGACAAGCTCTACGAGCAGTACTTC	CASSLEDKLYEQYF
TRBV5-1	TRBD1	TRBJ1-4	-	TGCGCCAGCAGCTCACAGGGGGGCGATAATGAAAAACTGTTTTTT	CASSSQGGDNEKLFF
TRBV29-1	-	TRBJ2-3	-	TGCAGCGTTGTCAGCCTAATTAGCACAGATACGCAGTATTTT	CSVVSLISTDTQYF
TRBV19	-	TRBJ2-7	few	TGTGCCAGTAGTATGTACGGGACCTCCTACGAGCAGTACTTC	CASSMYGTSYEQYF
TRBV4-2	-	TRBJ1-2	-	TGTGCCAGCAGCCAAGCCAGGGGCTCCCTCTATGGCTACACCTTC	CASSQARGSLYGYTF
TRBV4-2	TRBD2	TRBJ2-3	-	TGTGCCAGCAGCCAACCCGGGACTAGCGGGAGGGCCGAAATAGATACGCAGTATTTT	CASSQPGTSGRAEIDTQYF
TRBV10-3	-	TRBJ2-5	-	TGTGCCATCAGTGAACAGGGTTTACAAGAGACCCAGTACTTC	CAISEQGLQETQYF
TRBV2	-	TRBJ2-3	-	TGTGCCAGCAGTGTTGAGAGGGAGAGGGCAGATACGCAGTATTTT	CASSVERERADTQYF
TRBV2	TRBD1	TRBJ2-1	few	TGTGCCAGCACCAAGGGACAGGGGGTTGAGCAGTTCTTC	CASTKGQGVEQFF
TRBV2	-	TRBJ2-1	-	TGTGCCAGCAGTGAATTGGGCTATTACAATGAGCAGTTCTTC	CASSELGYYNEQFF